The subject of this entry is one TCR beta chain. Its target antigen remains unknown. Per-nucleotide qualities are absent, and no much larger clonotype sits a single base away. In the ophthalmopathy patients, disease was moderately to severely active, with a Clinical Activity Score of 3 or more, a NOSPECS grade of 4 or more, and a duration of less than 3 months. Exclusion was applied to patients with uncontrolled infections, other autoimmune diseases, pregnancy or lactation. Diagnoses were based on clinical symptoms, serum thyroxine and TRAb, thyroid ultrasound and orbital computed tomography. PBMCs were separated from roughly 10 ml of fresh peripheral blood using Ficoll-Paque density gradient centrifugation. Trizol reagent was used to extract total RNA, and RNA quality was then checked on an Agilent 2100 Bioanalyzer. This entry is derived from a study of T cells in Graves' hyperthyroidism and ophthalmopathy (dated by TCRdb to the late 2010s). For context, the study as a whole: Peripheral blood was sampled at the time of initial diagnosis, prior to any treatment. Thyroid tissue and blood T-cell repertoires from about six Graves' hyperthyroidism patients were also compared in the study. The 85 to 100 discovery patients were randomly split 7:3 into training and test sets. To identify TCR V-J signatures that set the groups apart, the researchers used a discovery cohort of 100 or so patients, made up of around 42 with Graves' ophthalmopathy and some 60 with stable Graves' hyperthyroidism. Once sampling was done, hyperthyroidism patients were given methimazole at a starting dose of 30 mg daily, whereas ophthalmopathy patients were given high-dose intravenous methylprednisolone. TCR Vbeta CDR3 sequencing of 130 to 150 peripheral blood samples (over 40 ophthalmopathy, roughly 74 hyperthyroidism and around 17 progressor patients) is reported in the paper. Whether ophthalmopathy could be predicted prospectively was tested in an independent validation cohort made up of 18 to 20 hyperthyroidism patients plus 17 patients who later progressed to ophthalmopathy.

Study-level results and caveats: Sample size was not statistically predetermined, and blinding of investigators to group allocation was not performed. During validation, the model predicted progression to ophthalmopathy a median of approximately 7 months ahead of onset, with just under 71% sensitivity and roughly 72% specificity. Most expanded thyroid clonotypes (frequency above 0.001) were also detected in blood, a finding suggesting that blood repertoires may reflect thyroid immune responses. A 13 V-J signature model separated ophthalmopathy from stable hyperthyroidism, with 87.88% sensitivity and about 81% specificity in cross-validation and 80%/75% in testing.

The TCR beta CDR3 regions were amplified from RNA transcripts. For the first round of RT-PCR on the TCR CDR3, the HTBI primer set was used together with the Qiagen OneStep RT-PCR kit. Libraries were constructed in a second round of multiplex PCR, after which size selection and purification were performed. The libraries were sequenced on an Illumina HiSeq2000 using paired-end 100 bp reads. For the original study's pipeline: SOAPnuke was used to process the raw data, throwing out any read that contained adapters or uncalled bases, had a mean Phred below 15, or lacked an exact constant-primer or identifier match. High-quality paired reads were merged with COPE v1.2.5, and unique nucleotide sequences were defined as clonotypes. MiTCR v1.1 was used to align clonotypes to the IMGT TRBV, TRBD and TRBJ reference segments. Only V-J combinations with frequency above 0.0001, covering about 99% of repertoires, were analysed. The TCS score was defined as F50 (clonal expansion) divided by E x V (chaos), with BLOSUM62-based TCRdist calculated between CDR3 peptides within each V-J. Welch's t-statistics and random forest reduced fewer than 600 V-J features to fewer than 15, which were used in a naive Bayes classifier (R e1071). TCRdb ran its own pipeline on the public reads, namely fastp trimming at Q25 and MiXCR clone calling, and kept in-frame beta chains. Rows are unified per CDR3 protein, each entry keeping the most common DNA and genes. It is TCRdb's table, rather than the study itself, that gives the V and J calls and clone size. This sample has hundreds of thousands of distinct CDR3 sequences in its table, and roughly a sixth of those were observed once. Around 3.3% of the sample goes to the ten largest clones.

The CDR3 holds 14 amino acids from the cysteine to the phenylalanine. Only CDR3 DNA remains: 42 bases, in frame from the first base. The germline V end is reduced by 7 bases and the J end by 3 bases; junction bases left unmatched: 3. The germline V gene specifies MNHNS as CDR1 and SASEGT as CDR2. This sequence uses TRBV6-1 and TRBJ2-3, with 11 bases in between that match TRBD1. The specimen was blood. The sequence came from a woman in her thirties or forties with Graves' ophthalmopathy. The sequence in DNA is TGTGCCAGCAACCGGGACAGGGGGACAGATACGCAGTATTTT. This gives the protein CASNRDRGTDTQYF.